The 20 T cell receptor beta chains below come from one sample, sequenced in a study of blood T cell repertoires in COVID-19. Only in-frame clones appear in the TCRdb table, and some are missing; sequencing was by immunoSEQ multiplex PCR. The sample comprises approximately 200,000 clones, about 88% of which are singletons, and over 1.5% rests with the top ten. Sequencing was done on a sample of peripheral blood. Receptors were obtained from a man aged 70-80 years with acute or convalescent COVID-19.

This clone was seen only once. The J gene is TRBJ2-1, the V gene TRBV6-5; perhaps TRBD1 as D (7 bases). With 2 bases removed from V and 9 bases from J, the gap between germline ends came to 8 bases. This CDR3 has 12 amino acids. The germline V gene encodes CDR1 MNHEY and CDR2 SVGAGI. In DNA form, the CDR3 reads TGTGCCAGCAGTTACCAGGGGGGTGAGCAGTTCTTC. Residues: CASSYQGGEQFF.

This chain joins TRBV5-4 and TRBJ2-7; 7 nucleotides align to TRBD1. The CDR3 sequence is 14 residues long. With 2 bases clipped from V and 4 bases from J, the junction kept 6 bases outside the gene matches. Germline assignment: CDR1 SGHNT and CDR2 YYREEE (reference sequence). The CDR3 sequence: CASSLQGMGYEQYF. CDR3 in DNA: TGTGCCAGCAGCTTACAGGGGATGGGATACGAGCAGTACTTC.

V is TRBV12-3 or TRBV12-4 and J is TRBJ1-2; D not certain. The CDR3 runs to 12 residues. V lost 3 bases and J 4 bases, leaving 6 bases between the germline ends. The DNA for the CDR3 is TGTGCCAGCAGTTTGGCAGGCTATGGCTACACCTTC. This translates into CASSLAGYGYTF.

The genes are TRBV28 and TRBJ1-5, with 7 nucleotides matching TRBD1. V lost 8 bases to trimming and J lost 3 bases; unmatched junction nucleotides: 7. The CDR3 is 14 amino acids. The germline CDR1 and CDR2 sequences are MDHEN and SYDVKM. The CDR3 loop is CASRQQGNNQPQHF. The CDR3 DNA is TGTGCCAGCCGCCAACAGGGGAACAATCAGCCCCAGCATTTT. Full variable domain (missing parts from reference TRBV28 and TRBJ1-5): DVKVTQSSRYLVKRTGEKVFLECVQDMDHENMFWYRQDPGLGLRLIYFSYDVKMKEKGDIPEGYSVSREKKERFSLILESASTNQTSMYLCASRQQGNNQPQHFGDGTRLSIL.

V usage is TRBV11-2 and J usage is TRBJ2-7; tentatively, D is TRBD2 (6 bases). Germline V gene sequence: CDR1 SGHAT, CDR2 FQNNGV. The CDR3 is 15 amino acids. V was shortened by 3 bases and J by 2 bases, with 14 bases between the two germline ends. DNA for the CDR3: TGTGCCAGCAGCTTTCTGCGGGATACCCCCTACGAGCAGTACTTC. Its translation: CASSFLRDTPYEQYF. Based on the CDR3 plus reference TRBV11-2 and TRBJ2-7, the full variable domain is EAGVAQSPRYKIIEKRQSVAFWCNPISGHATLYWYQQILGQGPKLLIQFQNNGVVDDSQLPKDRFSAERLKGVDSTLKIQPAKLEDSAVYLCASSFLRDTPYEQYFGPGTRLTVT.

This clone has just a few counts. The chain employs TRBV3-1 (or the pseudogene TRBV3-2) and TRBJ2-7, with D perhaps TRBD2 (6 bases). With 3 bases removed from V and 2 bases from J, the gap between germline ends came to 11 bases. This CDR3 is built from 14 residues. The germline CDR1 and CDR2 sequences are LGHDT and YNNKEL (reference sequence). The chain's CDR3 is CASSQSGGTYEQYF. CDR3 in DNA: TGTGCCAGCAGCCAGAGTGGAGGGACCTACGAGCAGTACTTC.

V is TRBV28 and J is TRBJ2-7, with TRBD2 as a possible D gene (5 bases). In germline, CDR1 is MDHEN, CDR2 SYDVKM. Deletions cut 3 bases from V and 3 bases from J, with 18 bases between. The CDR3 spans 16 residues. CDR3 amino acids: CASSFKASSRNYEQYF. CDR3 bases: TGTGCCAGCAGTTTTAAGGCTAGCTCCCGAAACTACGAGCAGTACTTC.

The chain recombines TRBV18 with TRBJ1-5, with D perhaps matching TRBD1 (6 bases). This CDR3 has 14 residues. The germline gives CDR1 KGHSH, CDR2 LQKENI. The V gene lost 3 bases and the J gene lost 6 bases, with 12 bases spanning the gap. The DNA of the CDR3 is TGTGCCAGCTCACCGACAGGTTTAGGTCAGCCCCAGCATTTT. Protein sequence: CASSPTGLGQPQHF.

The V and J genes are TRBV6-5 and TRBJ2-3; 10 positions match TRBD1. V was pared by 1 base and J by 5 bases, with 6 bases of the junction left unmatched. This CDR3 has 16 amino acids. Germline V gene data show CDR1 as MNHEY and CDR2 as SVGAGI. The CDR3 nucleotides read TGTGCCAGCAGTTACTTTGACAGGGGGCCTGGAGATACGCAGTATTTT. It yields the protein CASSYFDRGPGDTQYF.

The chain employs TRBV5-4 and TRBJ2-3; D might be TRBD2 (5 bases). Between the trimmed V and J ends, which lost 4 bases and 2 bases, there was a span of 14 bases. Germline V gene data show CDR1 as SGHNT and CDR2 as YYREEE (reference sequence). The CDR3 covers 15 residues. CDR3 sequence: CASSRDYYSTDTQYF. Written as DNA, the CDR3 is TGTGCCAGCAGCAGAGACTACTATTCCACAGATACGCAGTATTTT.

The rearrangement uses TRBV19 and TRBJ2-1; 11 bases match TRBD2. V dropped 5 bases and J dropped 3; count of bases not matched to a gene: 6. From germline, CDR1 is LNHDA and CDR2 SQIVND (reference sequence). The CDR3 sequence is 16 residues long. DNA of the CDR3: TGTGCCAGTAGTGGGACTAGCGGCAAATACTACAATGAGCAGTTCTTC. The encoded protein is CASSGTSGKYYNEQFF.

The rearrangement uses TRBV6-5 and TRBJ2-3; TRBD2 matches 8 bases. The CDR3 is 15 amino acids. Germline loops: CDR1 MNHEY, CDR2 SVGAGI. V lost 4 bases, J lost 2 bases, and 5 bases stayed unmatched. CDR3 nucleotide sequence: TGTGCCAGCAGTTTTAGCGGGGTGGACACAGATACGCAGTATTTT. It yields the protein CASSFSGVDTDTQYF.

The CDR3 reads CASSIPRDRGLNTEAFF. In nucleotides, the CDR3 is TGTGCCAGTAGTATCCCCAGGGACAGGGGGCTTAACACTGAAGCTTTCTTT. This chain uses TRBV19 with TRBJ1-1; TRBD1 agrees at 12 bases. In germline, CDR1 is LNHDA, CDR2 SQIVND (reference sequence). The CDR3 totals 17 residues. V was clipped by 3 bases and J by 2 bases; unmatched bases: 7.

CDR3 amino acids: CASSWTGNYGYTF. The CDR3 DNA reads as TGCGCCAGCAGCTGGACAGGGAACTATGGCTACACCTTC. This sequence joins TRBV5-1 and TRBJ1-2; TRBD1 matches 8 bases. The germline CDR1 and CDR2 sequences are SGHRS and YFSETQ. The CDR3 consists of 13 residues. V was clipped by 3 bases and J by 2 bases; unmatched bases: 0.

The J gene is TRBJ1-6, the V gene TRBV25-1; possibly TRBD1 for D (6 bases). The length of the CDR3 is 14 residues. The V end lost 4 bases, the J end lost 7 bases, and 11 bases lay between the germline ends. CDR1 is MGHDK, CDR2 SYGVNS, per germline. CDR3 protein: CASSGTGSNSPLHF. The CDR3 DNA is TGTGCCAGCAGTGGTACAGGGTCCAATTCACCCCTCCACTTT.

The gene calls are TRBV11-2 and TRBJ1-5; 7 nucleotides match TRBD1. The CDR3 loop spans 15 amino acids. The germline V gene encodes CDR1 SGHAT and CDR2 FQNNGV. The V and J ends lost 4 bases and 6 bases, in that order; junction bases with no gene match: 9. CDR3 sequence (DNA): TGTGCCAGCAGCTGGGATGGACAGGTTGGTCAGCCCCAGCATTTT. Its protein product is CASSWDGQVGQPQHF.

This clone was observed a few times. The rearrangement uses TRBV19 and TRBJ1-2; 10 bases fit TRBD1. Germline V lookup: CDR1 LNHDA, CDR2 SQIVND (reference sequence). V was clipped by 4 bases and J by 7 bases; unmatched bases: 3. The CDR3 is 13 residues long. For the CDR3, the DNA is TGTGCCAGTAGTACTGGGACAGGGGCTGGCTACACCTTC. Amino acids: CASSTGTGAGYTF. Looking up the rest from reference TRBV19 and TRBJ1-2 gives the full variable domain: DGGITQSPKYLFRKEGQNVTLSCEQNLNHDAMYWYRQDPGQGLRLIYYSQIVNDFQKGDIAEGYSVSREKKESFPLTVTSAQKNPTAFYLCASSTGTGAGYTFGSGTRLTVV.

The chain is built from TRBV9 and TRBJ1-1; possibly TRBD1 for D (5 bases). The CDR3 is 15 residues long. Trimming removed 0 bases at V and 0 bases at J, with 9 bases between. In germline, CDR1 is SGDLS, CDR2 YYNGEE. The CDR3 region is CASSVGTGLNTEAFF. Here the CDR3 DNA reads TGTGCCAGCAGCGTAGGAACAGGATTGAACACTGAAGCTTTCTTT.

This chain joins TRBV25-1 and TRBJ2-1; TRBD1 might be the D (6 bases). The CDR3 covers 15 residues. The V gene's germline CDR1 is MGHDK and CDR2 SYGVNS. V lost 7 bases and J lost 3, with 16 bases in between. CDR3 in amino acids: CASIGSPGVYNEQFF. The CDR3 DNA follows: TGTGCCAGCATAGGCTCCCCAGGGGTCTACAATGAGCAGTTCTTC.

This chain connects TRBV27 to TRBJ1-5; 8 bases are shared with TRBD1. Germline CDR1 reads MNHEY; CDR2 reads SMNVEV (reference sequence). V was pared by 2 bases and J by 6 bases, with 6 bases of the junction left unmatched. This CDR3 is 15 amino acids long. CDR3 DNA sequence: TGTGCCAGCAGTTTAGGGACAGGCTCTGGTCAGCCCCAGCATTTT. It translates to CASSLGTGSGQPQHF.